This T cell receptor (beta chain) stems from a study of blood T cells in healthy people across ages. At the level of the study: With template switching, about one barcoded beta molecule was captured per two T cells.

Primers used in a second PCR of roughly 7 to 12 cycles were a sample-barcoded 5' primer and a J-beta primer mix. All cDNA molecules were each tagged by a template-switch adaptor with 12 random nucleotides. In TCRdb, the 5' RACE reads were re-called with MiXCR into one record per CDR3 protein. The sample holds fewer than 2,000,000 distinct CDR3 sequences, around 36% seen once. Germline CDR1 is DFQATT and CDR2 is SNEGSKA (reference sequence). CDR3 length: 14 residues. Sequenced: blood. This TCR came from a woman aged 30 to 39 in good health. The chain uses TRBV20-1 and TRBJ1-2; TRBD1 matches at 7 bases. This CDR3 is CLRVEADRARGYTF. Written as DNA, the CDR3 is TGCCTTCGGGTTGAGGCTGACAGGGCGCGGGGCTACACCTTC.